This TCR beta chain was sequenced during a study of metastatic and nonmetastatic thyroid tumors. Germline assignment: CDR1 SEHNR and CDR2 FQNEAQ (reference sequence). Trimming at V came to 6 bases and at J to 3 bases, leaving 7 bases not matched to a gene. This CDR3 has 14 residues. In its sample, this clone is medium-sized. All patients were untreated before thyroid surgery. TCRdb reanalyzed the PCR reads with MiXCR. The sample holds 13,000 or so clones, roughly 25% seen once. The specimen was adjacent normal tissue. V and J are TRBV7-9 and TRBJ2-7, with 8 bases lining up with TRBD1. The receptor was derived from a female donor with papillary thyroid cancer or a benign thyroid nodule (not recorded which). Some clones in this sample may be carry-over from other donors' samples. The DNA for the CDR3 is TGTGCCAGCAGTCAAGGGACAGGTTACTACGAGCAGTACTTC. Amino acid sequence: CASSQGTGYYEQYF.